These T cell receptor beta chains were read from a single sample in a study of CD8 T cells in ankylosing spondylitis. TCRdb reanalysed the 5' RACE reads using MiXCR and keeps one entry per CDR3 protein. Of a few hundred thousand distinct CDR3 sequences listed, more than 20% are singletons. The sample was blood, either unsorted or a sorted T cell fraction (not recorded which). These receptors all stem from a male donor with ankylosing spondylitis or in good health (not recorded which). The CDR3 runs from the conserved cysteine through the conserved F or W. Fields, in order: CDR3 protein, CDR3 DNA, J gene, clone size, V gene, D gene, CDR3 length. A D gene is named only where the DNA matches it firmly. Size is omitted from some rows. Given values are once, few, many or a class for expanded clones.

CDR3 protein: CASSYSDRGVSYEQYF
CDR3 DNA: TGTGCCAGCAGTTACTCGGACAGGGGAGTATCCTACGAGCAGTACTTC
J gene: TRBJ2-7
clone size: few
V gene: TRBV6-5
D gene: TRBD1
CDR3 length: 16

CDR3 protein: CASSRTGTAGYEQYF
CDR3 DNA: TGTGCCAGCAGCCGGACCGGGACAGCGGGCTACGAGCAGTACTTC
J gene: TRBJ2-7
clone size: -
V gene: TRBV7-9
D gene: -
CDR3 length: 15

CDR3 protein: CASSLGGGLSNEQFF
CDR3 DNA: TGTGCCAGCAGCTTGGGCGGGGGGCTGTCCAATGAGCAGTTCTTC
J gene: TRBJ2-1
clone size: -
V gene: TRBV7-9
D gene: TRBD2
CDR3 length: 15

CDR3 protein: CATSTRQIRDEQFF
CDR3 DNA: TGTGCCACCAGCACTAGACAGATTAGGGATGAGCAGTTCTTC
J gene: TRBJ2-1
clone size: -
V gene: TRBV15
D gene: -
CDR3 length: 14

CDR3 protein: CSARDKDPVGRGGFVEQFF
CDR3 DNA: TGCAGTGCTAGAGACAAGGACCCCGTCGGGAGGGGGGGCTTTGTTGAGCAGTTCTTC
J gene: TRBJ2-1
clone size: -
V gene: TRBV20-1
D gene: TRBD2
CDR3 length: 19

CDR3 protein: CSVEEGIEQYF
CDR3 DNA: TGCAGCGTTGAAGAGGGGATCGAGCAGTACTTC
J gene: TRBJ2-7
clone size: -
V gene: TRBV29-1
D gene: -
CDR3 length: 11

CDR3 protein: CSAQGWLAGPSSYNEQFF
CDR3 DNA: TGCAGTGCCCAAGGGTGGCTAGCGGGCCCGAGCTCCTACAATGAGCAGTTCTTC
J gene: TRBJ2-1
clone size: -
V gene: TRBV20-1
D gene: TRBD2
CDR3 length: 18

CDR3 protein: CASSEIGGQFYEQYF
CDR3 DNA: TGTGCCAGCAGTGAAATAGGAGGGCAGTTCTACGAGCAGTACTTC
J gene: TRBJ2-7
clone size: -
V gene: TRBV6-1
D gene: -
CDR3 length: 15

CDR3 protein: CASSGGGTRGYTF
CDR3 DNA: TGTGCCAGCAGCGGCGGAGGGACGAGGGGCTACACCTTC
J gene: TRBJ1-2
clone size: few
V gene: TRBV7-9
D gene: -
CDR3 length: 13

CDR3 protein: CATSRDPGPGLGGELFF
CDR3 DNA: TGTGCCACCAGCAGAGATCCGGGGCCGGGCTTGGGCGGGGAGCTGTTTTTT
J gene: TRBJ2-2
clone size: -
V gene: TRBV15
D gene: -
CDR3 length: 17